These 26 T cell receptor beta chains were sequenced from one sample in a study of T cells in Graves' hyperthyroidism and ophthalmopathy. Amplification of TCR beta CDR3 regions used RNA as the template. The study used the HTBI primer set for a first-round RT-PCR of the TCR CDR3. In TCRdb, the multiplex PCR reads were re-called with MiXCR into one record per CDR3 protein. Here the sample spans roughly 660,000 distinct CDR3 sequences, roughly 17% being singletons. Sequences were obtained from blood. Receptors were obtained from a man aged 50 or older with Graves' hyperthyroidism.

This clonotype was picked up a small number of times. The chain carries TRBV20-1 and TRBJ1-4; D may be TRBD1 (6 bases). The CDR3 is made up of 14 amino acids. V dropped 0 bases and J dropped 3 bases, with 8 bases sitting between them. Germline CDR1 reads DFQATT; CDR2 reads SNEGSKA (reference sequence). The CDR3 DNA reads as TGCAGTGCTAGAGATCAGGGGTCTAATGAAAAACTGTTTTTT. Protein product: CSARDQGSNEKLFF.

Many counts were recorded for this clonotype. CDR3 sequence: CASSSFSSTDTQYF. The CDR3 DNA reads as TGTGCCAGCAGTTCCTTCTCTAGCACAGATACGCAGTATTTT. V gene TRBV27 combines with J gene TRBJ2-3; unclear D gene. The CDR3 loop spans 14 amino acids. Trimming cost V 4 bases and J 0 bases, with 8 bases left between them. The germline CDR1 and CDR2 sequences are MNHEY and SMNVEV (reference sequence).

Comment on this clonotype: One end of the junction is discordant with germline, which a read error may explain. V is TRBV6-1 and J is TRBJ1-5, with 7 bases fitting TRBD1. CDR1 is MNHNS and CDR2 is SASEGT in the germline V gene. The CDR3 is 13 residues long. The CDR3: CATSEDRLQPQHF. The DNA for the CDR3 is TGTGCCACCAGTGAGGACAGGCTCCAGCCCCAGCATTTT.

The table lists this clonotype with many counts. The V and J genes are TRBV12-3 or TRBV12-4 and TRBJ1-6, with 10 bases that match TRBD1. This CDR3 is 14 amino acids long. Trimming at V came to 6 bases and at J to 9 bases, leaving 5 bases not matched to a gene. The CDR3 region has the DNA TGTGCCAGCAGCTCGGGACAGGGGATTTCACCCCTCCACTTT. Its protein is CASSSGQGISPLHF.

This chain links TRBV27 with TRBJ2-5; 11 bases are shared with TRBD1. The CDR3 runs 16 residues. Trimming removed 11 bases from V and 0 bases from J; junction bases left unmatched: 11. Germline loops: CDR1 MNHEY, CDR2 SMNVEV (reference sequence). The CDR3 protein is CASSGGDRGYQETQYF. The CDR3 coding sequence is TGTGCCTCCTCCGGGGGGGACAGGGGGTACCAAGAGACCCAGTACTTC.

This chain connects TRBV5-1 to TRBJ1-1; D is unresolved. Germline CDR1 is SGHRS and CDR2 is YFSETQ. The CDR3 has 14 amino acids. V lost 0 bases and J 1 base, leaving 7 bases between the germline ends. This CDR3 is CASSLELPNTEAFF. CDR3 sequence (DNA): TGCGCCAGCAGCTTGGAGCTGCCGAACACTGAAGCTTTCTTT. Filled out from reference TRBV5-1 and TRBJ1-1, the complete variable domain reads KAGVTQTPRYLIKTRGQQVTLSCSPISGHRSVSWYQQTPGQGLQFLFEYFSETQRNKGNFPGRFSGRQFSNSRSEMNVSTLELGDSALYLCASSLELPNTEAFFGQGTRLTVV.

The chain couples TRBV5-5 to TRBJ1-1; tentatively, D is TRBD1 (5 bases). V lost 4 bases, J lost 0 bases, and 13 bases lay in between. The length of the CDR3 is 15 residues. Germline loops: CDR1 SGHKS, CDR2 YYEKEE (reference sequence). CDR3 amino acids: CASSERTYMNTEAFF. Here the CDR3 DNA reads TGTGCCAGCAGCGAGCGGACATACATGAACACTGAAGCTTTCTTT.

The sample holds a few counts of this clonotype. A much larger clone is a single base away; this may be a read error. The V and J genes are TRBV28 and TRBJ2-3; no clear D. Trimming took 8 bases from V and 2 from J, leaving 14 bases between them. CDR1 and CDR2 from the germline V gene are MDHEN and SYDVKM. This CDR3 comprises 14 residues. CDR3 amino acids: CASPPEPTTDTQYF. CDR3 DNA: TGTGCCAGCCCCCCCGAACCAACCACAGATACGCAGTATTTT. The whole variable domain, filled in from reference TRBV28 and TRBJ2-3, reads DVKVTQSSRYLVKRTGEKVFLECVQDMDHENMFWYRQDPGLGLRLIYFSYDVKMKEKGDIPEGYSVSREKKERFSLILESASTNQTSMYLCASPPEPTTDTQYFGPGTRLTVL.

This clonotype showed up just a few times. V usage is TRBV7-2 and J usage is TRBJ2-7, with D maybe TRBD1 (6 bases). Germline V gene data show CDR1 as SGHTA and CDR2 as FQGNSA. The CDR3 contains 15 residues. The germline V and J ends were trimmed by 5 bases and 7 bases, with 21 bases remaining between them. This CDR3 is CASSPRLQGVGEQYF. DNA of the CDR3: TGTGCCAGCAGCCCACGGCTACAGGGCGTGGGGGAGCAGTACTTC.

In its sample, this clonotype was seen many times. The gene calls are TRBV6-5 and TRBJ1-1, with no clear D. V lost 2 bases, J lost 5 bases, and 21 bases lay in between. CDR1 and CDR2 (germline): MNHEY, SVGAGI. The length of the CDR3 is 17 residues. CDR3 nucleotides: TGTGCCAGCAGTTACCGAGCTCGGGGAAGGACGGGTACTGAAGCTTTCTTT. Amino acid sequence: CASSYRARGRTGTEAFF.

The V gene is TRBV2, the J gene TRBJ1-3; perhaps TRBD1 as D (5 bases). This CDR3 spans 18 amino acids. The germline V gene has CDR1 SNHLY and CDR2 FYNNEI. V was clipped by 2 bases and J by 0 bases, with 17 bases between them. In nucleotides, the CDR3 is TGTGCCAGCAGTGAATTCGGGACCGCAAGTAGCTCTGGAAACACCATATATTTT. Its translation: CASSEFGTASSSGNTIYF.

This clonotype was counted at least ten times. The gene calls are TRBV6-5 and TRBJ1-6; no clear D. The germline V gene encodes CDR1 MNHEY and CDR2 SVGAGI. V was pared by 0 bases and J by 0 bases, with 9 bases between. The CDR3 has 17 residues. The CDR3 DNA reads as TGTGCCAGCAGTTACTCAGGCAGGAGCTCCTATAATTCACCCCTCCACTTT. Translating it yields CASSYSGRSSYNSPLHF.

The count of this clonotype is one. The V gene is TRBV7-9, the J gene TRBJ1-4; D unresolved. Trimming removed 7 bases from V and 8 bases from J, with 8 bases in between. The CDR3 loop spans 11 amino acids. CDR1 is SEHNR and CDR2 is FQNEAQ in the germline V gene (reference sequence). For the CDR3, the DNA is TGTGCCAGCAACTTCGGGGAAAAACTGTTTTTT. Its translation is CASNFGEKLFF.

V usage is TRBV28 and J usage is TRBJ1-4; TRBD1 aligns across 7 bases. CDR1 and CDR2 (germline): MDHEN, SYDVKM. Unmatched junction bases numbered 7, after V lost 6 bases and J lost 0 bases. The CDR3 is 16 residues long. CDR3 nucleotides: TGTGCCAGCAGATTGGATACAGGGGCAACTAATGAAAAACTGTTTTTT. Its translation: CASRLDTGATNEKLFF. The variable domain in full, with the rest retrieved from reference TRBV28 and TRBJ1-4, is DVKVTQSSRYLVKRTGEKVFLECVQDMDHENMFWYRQDPGLGLRLIYFSYDVKMKEKGDIPEGYSVSREKKERFSLILESASTNQTSMYLCASRLDTGATNEKLFFGSGTQLSVL.

This clonotype was seen repeatedly, ten times or more. V is TRBV20-1 and J is TRBJ2-1, with 11 bases aligning to TRBD2. The J segment lost 3 bases and the V segment lost 6 bases, leaving 7 bases of the junction unmatched. This CDR3 spans 15 amino acids. Looked up from germline, CDR1 is DFQATT and CDR2 is SNEGSKA (reference sequence). CDR3 in DNA: TGCAGTGCCCGATTAGCGGGAGGGCGCTACAATGAGCAGTTCTTC. Its protein is CSARLAGGRYNEQFF.

The chain recombines TRBV12-3 or TRBV12-4 with TRBJ2-4, with TRBD1 as a possible D gene (5 bases). The CDR3 has 14 residues. Trimming took 4 bases from V and 3 from J, leaving 10 bases between them. The CDR3, as DNA: TGTGCCAGCAGTTACGACAGCCACAAAAACATTCAGTACTTC. Its protein product is CASSYDSHKNIQYF.

This chain's CDR3 is CAISEGIVKGNQPQHF. For the CDR3, the DNA is TGTGCCATCAGTGAGGGGATTGTTAAAGGCAATCAGCCCCAGCATTTT. The chain joins TRBV10-3 to TRBJ1-5; D unclear. Trimming took off 2 bases at V and 2 bases at J, with 13 bases between the two ends. This CDR3 is built from 16 residues. CDR1 and CDR2 from the germline V gene are ENHRY and SYGVKD.

This clonotype was found many times. CDR3 sequence (DNA): TGTGCCAGTCGCCGGGACAGGACCTACGAGCAGTACTTC. Its protein is CASRRDRTYEQYF. This chain uses TRBV19 with TRBJ2-7, with 8 bases aligning to TRBD1. The CDR3 runs 13 residues. V dropped 8 bases and J dropped 2; count of bases not matched to a gene: 5. Germline lookup yields CDR1 LNHDA and CDR2 SQIVND (reference sequence). The full variable domain, completed using reference TRBV19 and TRBJ2-7, is DGGITQSPKYLFRKEGQNVTLSCEQNLNHDAMYWYRQDPGQGLRLIYYSQIVNDFQKGDIAEGYSVSREKKESFPLTVTSAQKNPTAFYLCASRRDRTYEQYFGPGTRLTVT.

There are many counts of this clonotype. This chain joins TRBV5-5 and TRBJ1-5, with D possibly TRBD1 on 5 matching bases. The CDR3 consists of 15 residues. CDR1 is SGHKS and CDR2 is YYEKEE in the germline V gene (reference sequence). The germline V and J ends were trimmed by 0 bases and 5 bases, with 12 bases remaining between them. CDR3 amino acids: CASSLESGTDQPQHF. The CDR3 DNA follows: TGTGCCAGCAGCTTGGAATCAGGGACTGATCAGCCCCAGCATTTT.

This clonotype has a count of ten or more. The chain joins TRBV24-1 to TRBJ2-5, with D tentatively TRBD1 (6 bases). With 3 bases removed from V and 4 bases from J, the gap between germline ends came to 17 bases. Germline V gene lookup returns CDR1 KGHDR and CDR2 SFDVKD. This CDR3 is 16 amino acids long. The CDR3 loop is CATSDRERDIGETQYF. The CDR3 DNA reads TGTGCCACCAGTGATCGGGAACGGGACATAGGAGAGACCCAGTACTTC.

This clonotype occurred many times. V is TRBV30 and J is TRBJ2-7; D is perhaps TRBD1 or TRBD2 (5 bases each). With 2 bases removed from V and 5 bases from J, the gap between germline ends came to 13 bases. The CDR3 runs to 13 residues. Per the germline V gene, CDR1 is GTSNPN and CDR2 is SVGIG (reference sequence). The CDR3 region is CAWSRGVSNEQYF. CDR3 bases: TGTGCCTGGAGTAGAGGGGTGAGTAACGAGCAGTACTTC.

The CDR3 protein is CAIRASRSYEQYF. CDR3 nucleotide sequence: TGTGCCATCAGGGCTAGCCGGTCCTACGAGCAGTACTTC. This chain connects TRBV10-3 to TRBJ2-7; tentative D call: TRBD2 (5 bases). This CDR3 contains 13 residues. The V and J ends lost 6 bases and 1 base respectively, with 10 bases between them. Germline V gene lookup returns CDR1 ENHRY and CDR2 SYGVKD.

In this sample, this clonotype turned up a few times. The gene calls are TRBV6-1 and TRBJ1-2, with 9 bases identical to TRBD1. V trimming: 5 bases; J trimming: 8 bases; junction bases outside the gene matches: 9. Germline CDR1 and CDR2: MNHNS and SASEGT. The CDR3 length is 14 residues. This CDR3 is CASSTYRGQRGYTF. The CDR3 bases are TGTGCCAGCAGTACTTACAGGGGGCAAAGGGGCTACACCTTC.

This clonotype turned up a few times. The chain has TRBV5-1 and TRBJ1-6; D not resolved. The CDR3 has 16 amino acids. Germline V gene sequence: CDR1 SGHRS, CDR2 YFSETQ. Deletions cut 2 bases from V and 5 bases from J, with 14 bases between. The CDR3 region is CASSLRTQGNNSPLHF. CDR3 DNA sequence: TGCGCCAGCAGCTTACGGACCCAAGGAAATAATTCACCCCTCCACTTT.

The chain has TRBV2 and TRBJ1-3; 7 bases line up with TRBD1. V dropped 7 bases and J dropped 3; count of bases not matched to a gene: 12. Germline lookup yields CDR1 SNHLY and CDR2 FYNNEI. The CDR3 runs 16 residues. The CDR3 region is CASTQTGTVLGNTIYF. The CDR3 DNA is TGTGCCAGCACCCAAACCGGGACAGTACTTGGAAACACCATATATTTT.

This clonotype was recorded many times. This sequence joins TRBV18 and TRBJ1-6; 9 nucleotides agree with TRBD1. Germline values: CDR1 KGHSH, CDR2 LQKENI. The CDR3 runs to 16 residues. J lost 3 bases, V lost 0 bases, and 0 bases had no gene match. The CDR3 is CASSPPGQGYNSPLHF. The CDR3 DNA reads as TGTGCCAGCTCACCACCGGGACAGGGCTATAATTCACCCCTCCACTTT.